This entry lists 26 T cell receptor beta chains sequenced from one sample in a study of cytomegalovirus exposure and HLA in healthy donors. The primer mix had 60 Vbeta and 13 Jbeta primers. Assay used: immunoSEQ multiplex PCR; TCRdb lists only in-frame clones, some missing. The table lists fewer than 90,000 clones, roughly 67% of them singletons. Sequencing was carried out using PBMCs. These receptors were obtained from a man aged 40-49 years in good health and CMV-seropositive.

The CDR3 DNA sequence: TGTGCCAGCAGAGGGGGCCTAGCGGGACCTTACAATGAGCAGTTCTTC. This translates into CASRGGLAGPYNEQFF. The chain joins TRBV25-1 to TRBJ2-1, with 9 bases identical to TRBD2. This CDR3 comprises 16 residues. Trimming took 6 bases from V and 4 from J; bases not matched to a gene: 10. CDR1 and CDR2 (germline): MGHDK, SYGVNS.

The J gene is TRBJ2-1, the V gene TRBV11-3, with 10 nucleotides matching TRBD2. Germline-derived CDR1 and CDR2 are SGHNT and YENEEA. The CDR3 covers 18 residues. The V gene end was trimmed by 0 bases and the J gene end by 4 bases; junction bases not matched to a gene: 9. The CDR3 sequence: CASSLEQGGTSAYNEQFF. The CDR3, as DNA: TGTGCCAGCAGCTTAGAACAGGGCGGGACTAGCGCTTACAATGAGCAGTTCTTC.

In its sample, this clone was seen a few times. This rearrangement joins TRBV29-1 to TRBJ1-2, with D maybe TRBD1 (6 bases). Germline V gene lookup returns CDR1 SQVTM and CDR2 ANQGSEA. This CDR3 spans 16 amino acids. V lost 0 bases, J lost 5 bases, and 19 bases lay in between. The CDR3 DNA sequence: TGCAGCGTTGAAGATCAGCGGGGGGCTCCAAGGTATGGCTACACCTTC. It translates to CSVEDQRGAPRYGYTF.

A single count supports this clone. The chain employs TRBV5-1 and TRBJ2-1; D is unresolved. Germline-derived CDR1 and CDR2 are SGHRS and YFSETQ. With 0 bases removed from V and 8 bases from J, the gap between germline ends came to 6 bases. CDR3 length equals 12 residues. CDR3 loop: CASSLGRDEQFF. CDR3 in DNA: TGCGCCAGCAGCTTGGGTCGGGATGAGCAGTTCTTC. Together with reference TRBV5-1 and TRBJ2-1, the CDR3 gives the full variable domain: KAGVTQTPRYLIKTRGQQVTLSCSPISGHRSVSWYQQTPGQGLQFLFEYFSETQRNKGNFPGRFSGRQFSNSRSEMNVSTLELGDSALYLCASSLGRDEQFFGPGTRLTVL.

The sample holds one count of this clone. This chain connects TRBV19 to TRBJ2-1; 8 nucleotides match TRBD2. Germline V CDR1 and CDR2: LNHDA, SQIVND (reference sequence). J lost 4 bases, V lost 9 bases, and 5 bases had no gene match. This CDR3 has 13 residues. DNA for the CDR3: TGTGCCAGCAGCGGGAGATGGTACAATGAGCAGTTCTTC. Protein product: CASSGRWYNEQFF.

The V call is TRBV5-1, the J call TRBJ2-7; 7 positions agree with TRBD2. V trimming: 2 bases; J trimming: 5 bases; junction bases outside the gene matches: 4. CDR3 size: 13 residues. Germline CDR1 reads SGHRS; CDR2 reads YFSETQ. The CDR3 region is CASSFVGGDEQYF. The DNA for the CDR3 is TGCGCCAGCAGCTTTGTGGGGGGGGACGAGCAGTACTTC.

J is TRBJ1-4 and V is TRBV19; 7 nucleotides match TRBD1. The CDR3 is made up of 17 amino acids. CDR1 is LNHDA and CDR2 is SQIVND in the germline V gene (reference sequence). Trimming took 5 bases from V and 0 from J; bases not matched to a gene: 9. CDR3 in amino acids: CASSPQRGTATNEKLFF. CDR3 sequence (DNA): TGTGCCAGTAGTCCCCAAAGGGGGACAGCAACTAATGAAAAACTGTTTTTT.

The chain joins TRBV11-2 to TRBJ2-7; a weak D match, TRBD2 (6 bases). V lost 5 bases, J lost 3 bases, and 14 bases lay in between. The CDR3 consists of 14 residues. Looked up from germline, CDR1 is SGHAT and CDR2 is FQNNGV. The CDR3 DNA follows: TGTGCCAGCAGCGCGTCCCGGGGGAACTACGAGCAGTACTTC. Translation: CASSASRGNYEQYF.

This chain uses TRBV9 with TRBJ2-7; maybe TRBD2 (5 bases). The CDR3 has 13 residues. The V end lost 7 bases, the J end lost 5 bases, and 16 bases lay between the germline ends. CDR1 is SGDLS, CDR2 YYNGEE, per germline. CDR3 region: CASAPFEGDEQYF. The CDR3 DNA reads TGTGCCAGCGCCCCGTTTGAGGGTGACGAGCAGTACTTC.

This clone has only a few counts. The chain recombines TRBV10-3 with TRBJ1-1; 7 bases line up with TRBD1. V lost 3 bases, J lost 1 base, and 5 bases stayed unmatched. CDR1 is ENHRY, CDR2 SYGVKD, per germline. The CDR3 runs to 15 residues. In DNA, the CDR3 is TGTGCCATCAGTGATTGGGACAGATCGAACACTGAAGCTTTCTTT. Protein sequence: CAISDWDRSNTEAFF.

The rearrangement joins TRBV10-2 to TRBJ1-4; 7 bases agree with TRBD1. Germline CDR1 and CDR2: WSHSY and SAAADI. V shed 6 bases and J 4 bases; nucleotides not matched to a gene: 2. This CDR3 is built from 13 residues. Here the CDR3 reads CASRGQINEKLFF. The CDR3 DNA reads TGCGCCAGCAGGGGACAGATTAATGAAAAACTGTTTTTT.

The gene calls are TRBV7-6 and TRBJ2-1, with D perhaps TRBD2 (5 bases). Deletions cut 2 bases from V and 9 bases from J, with 11 bases between. CDR1 is SGHVS, CDR2 FNYEAQ, per germline. This CDR3 region has 13 residues. The CDR3 region is CASSLSSFSEQFF. CDR3 bases: TGTGCCAGCAGCTTATCTAGCTTCAGTGAGCAGTTCTTC.

This clone was seen a few times. The chain links TRBV5-1 to TRBJ2-7; the match to TRBD2 covers 10 bases. Germline trimming cut 0 bases from V and 4 bases from J; bases unmatched to any gene: 4. CDR1 and CDR2 (germline): SGHRS, YFSETQ. The CDR3 spans 15 residues. The CDR3, as DNA: TGCGCCAGCAGCTTGGATAGACTAGCGGGTTACGAGCAGTACTTC. This translates into CASSLDRLAGYEQYF.

The J gene is TRBJ1-2, the V gene TRBV28; 10 bases line up with TRBD1. With 8 bases clipped from V and 3 bases from J, the junction kept 6 bases outside the gene matches. CDR3 length: 14 amino acids. Germline CDR1 is MDHEN and CDR2 is SYDVKM. CDR3 DNA sequence: TGTGCCAGCGGAACCGGGACAGGGGACTATGGCTACACCTTC. It encodes CASGTGTGDYGYTF.

The chain employs TRBV7-2 and TRBJ2-7; 13 nucleotides agree with TRBD2. The germline V gene has CDR1 SGHTA and CDR2 FQGNSA. The J segment lost 6 bases and the V segment lost 5 bases, leaving 7 bases of the junction unmatched. This CDR3 has 15 amino acids. This CDR3 reads CASSLSGTSGIEQYF. The CDR3 bases are TGTGCCAGCAGCCTATCCGGGACTAGCGGGATCGAGCAGTACTTC.

This clone has only a few counts. CDR3 sequence (DNA): TGTGCCAGCAGCTTAGGTGGCCGCAATGAGCAGTTCTTC. Translation gives CASSLGGRNEQFF. The chain recombines TRBV7-9 with TRBJ2-1; D remains unclear. This CDR3 region has 13 residues. Germline CDR1 and CDR2: SEHNR and FQNEAQ (reference sequence). V gave up 1 base and J gave up 6 bases, with 7 bases separating them.

CDR3 residues: CASRGDLMNTEAFF. CDR3 sequence (DNA): TGTGCCAGCCGAGGAGACCTCATGAACACTGAAGCTTTCTTT. The chain uses TRBV28 and TRBJ1-1, with unresolved D. Germline V gene data show CDR1 as MDHEN and CDR2 as SYDVKM. The CDR3 runs to 14 residues. V was trimmed by 8 bases and J by 0 bases, leaving 13 bases between them.

This clone was observed a few times. The V gene is TRBV27, the J gene TRBJ1-1; TRBD1 is a possible D gene (6 bases). Germline V gene data show CDR1 as MNHEY and CDR2 as SMNVEV (reference sequence). V shed 6 bases and J shed 3 bases, with 17 bases lying between them. CDR3 length: 15 residues. CDR3 residues: CASRGAGGQYTEAFF. Here the CDR3 DNA reads TGTGCCAGCAGAGGAGCCGGGGGGCAGTACACTGAAGCTTTCTTT.

A few counts support this clone. The rearrangement joins TRBV5-1 to TRBJ2-1; unclear D gene. V dropped 0 bases and J dropped 10 bases, with 11 bases sitting between them. There are 13 residues in the CDR3. Per germline, CDR1 SGHRS and CDR2 YFSETQ. In DNA form, the CDR3 reads TGCGCCAGCAGCTTGGGTGGCCAGTCGGAGCAGTTCTTC. Translation: CASSLGGQSEQFF.

The V and J genes are TRBV6-5 and TRBJ1-5, with no clear D. CDR1 MNHEY and CDR2 SVGAGI come from the germline V gene. V was trimmed by 4 bases and J by 0 bases, leaving 4 bases between them. CDR3 length: 13 residues. Here the CDR3 reads CASSLASNQPQHF. The CDR3 DNA follows: TGTGCCAGCAGTTTAGCTAGCAATCAGCCCCAGCATTTT.

This clone came up once. The chain is built from TRBV30 and TRBJ2-7, with 9 bases lining up with TRBD1. The CDR3 contains 14 residues. The junction had 16 bases not matched to a gene; V was cut back by 4 bases and J by 12 bases. Germline CDR1 GTSNPN, CDR2 SVGIG (reference sequence). CDR3 region: CAWTSGIGQGRSYF. The CDR3 DNA sequence: TGTGCCTGGACCTCAGGTATTGGACAGGGGAGGTCGTACTTC.

The V gene is TRBV5-4, the J gene TRBJ2-3; 7 bases line up with TRBD1. In germline, CDR1 is SGHNT, CDR2 YYREEE (reference sequence). CDR3 size: 16 residues. Trimming cost V 4 bases and J 3 bases; bases outside gene matches: 11. DNA of the CDR3: TGTGCCAGCAGCCCAAGAGGGGGCCGAGGGACAGATACGCAGTATTTT. Residues: CASSPRGGRGTDTQYF.

The J gene is TRBJ1-1, the V gene TRBV19, with 7 bases matching TRBD1. The V gene end was trimmed by 6 bases and the J gene end by 2 bases; junction bases not matched to a gene: 3. Germline assignment: CDR1 LNHDA and CDR2 SQIVND (reference sequence). The CDR3 runs to 13 residues. Here the CDR3 DNA reads TGTGCCAGTAGGGCAGGGGGAAACACTGAAGCTTTCTTT. Protein sequence: CASRAGGNTEAFF. The whole variable domain, filled in from reference TRBV19 and TRBJ1-1, reads DGGITQSPKYLFRKEGQNVTLSCEQNLNHDAMYWYRQDPGQGLRLIYYSQIVNDFQKGDIAEGYSVSREKKESFPLTVTSAQKNPTAFYLCASRAGGNTEAFFGQGTRLTVV.

The rearrangement links TRBV18 to TRBJ1-4; 9 bases align to TRBD1. The CDR3 extends over 14 amino acids. V trimming: 6 bases; J trimming: 8 bases; junction bases outside the gene matches: 7. Germline CDR1 is KGHSH and CDR2 is LQKENI. The chain's CDR3 is CASSRDRATEKLFF. The DNA for the CDR3 is TGTGCCAGCTCCCGGGACAGGGCCACGGAAAAACTGTTTTTT.

Only one count was recorded for this clone. The chain couples TRBV5-1 to TRBJ1-1, with D tentatively TRBD1 (5 bases). Germline V gene sequence: CDR1 SGHRS, CDR2 YFSETQ. V lost 2 bases, J lost 7 bases, and 12 bases lay in between. The CDR3 totals 13 residues. The CDR3 region has the DNA TGCGCCAGCAGCTTCGATCCGGGGGGTGAAGCTTTCTTT. It codes for CASSFDPGGEAFF.

In its sample, this clone was seen once. The chain carries TRBV14 and TRBJ1-4; 9 bases agree with TRBD1. The CDR3 length is 14 residues. The ends lost 4 bases at V and 7 bases at J; junction bases unmatched: 4. The germline V gene has CDR1 SGHDN and CDR2 FVKESK. The CDR3 coding sequence is TGTGCCAGCAGCCCACAGGGGGCGGGTGAAAAACTGTTTTTT. The encoded protein is CASSPQGAGEKLFF.